Following are 18 T cell receptor beta chains from one sample sequenced in a study of cytomegalovirus exposure and HLA in healthy donors. Use of 60 Vbeta and 13 Jbeta primers characterized the PCR. Repertoires were generated with immunoSEQ multiplex PCR, while TCRdb's copy carries only in-frame clones and drops some. The table includes around 150,000 clones, 80% to 90% detected once. The sequenced sample consisted of PBMCs. These receptor sequences come from a middle-aged woman in good health and CMV-seropositive.

V usage is TRBV5-8 and J usage is TRBJ2-3; TRBD2 agrees at 7 bases. CDR3 size: 15 residues. Germline V gene lookup returns CDR1 SGHTS and CDR2 YDEGEE. V was clipped by 3 bases and J by 3 bases; unmatched bases: 7. The CDR3 region is CASSWGGVRTDTQYF. The CDR3 DNA reads as TGTGCCAGCAGCTGGGGGGGAGTTCGAACAGATACGCAGTATTTT.

This sequence joins TRBV9 and TRBJ2-1; D not resolved. The CDR3 loop spans 15 amino acids. The V gene's germline CDR1 is SGDLS and CDR2 YYNGEE. V dropped 3 bases and J dropped 0 bases, with 10 bases sitting between them. CDR3 DNA sequence: TGTGCCAGCAGCGAAGGCACTATCTCCTACAATGAGCAGTTCTTC. It specifies CASSEGTISYNEQFF.

The gene calls are TRBV6-5 and TRBJ1-3, with D uncertain. Germline CDR1 is MNHEY and CDR2 is SVGAGI. The V gene lost 2 bases and the J gene lost 1 base, with 12 bases spanning the gap. The CDR3 length is 16 residues. The CDR3 region has the DNA TGTGCCAGCAGTTACACGCTAACGGGATCTGGAAACACCATATATTTT. Translating it yields CASSYTLTGSGNTIYF.

The chain carries TRBV29-1 and TRBJ1-1, with a tentative D call TRBD1 (6 bases). Germline CDR1 is SQVTM and CDR2 is ANQGSEA. The CDR3 contains 13 residues. V lost 6 bases and J lost 1, with 12 bases in between. This chain's CDR3 is CSVTPGQNTEAFF. CDR3 DNA: TGCAGCGTCACCCCGGGACAGAACACTGAAGCTTTCTTT.

In its sample, this clone was seen once. The rearrangement links TRBV2 to TRBJ1-2; D gene unclear. Germline CDR1 reads SNHLY; CDR2 reads FYNNEI. CDR3 length: 16 residues. V shed 0 bases and J shed 5 bases, with 16 bases lying between them. The CDR3 DNA reads TGTGCCAGCAGTGAAGCTCGGACGCCGAGGGTTTATGGCTACACCTTC. This encodes CASSEARTPRVYGYTF.

This clone was detected a few times. The chain carries TRBV19 and TRBJ1-1, with no clear D. V was clipped by 7 bases and J by 7 bases, with 10 bases between them. In germline, CDR1 is LNHDA, CDR2 SQIVND (reference sequence). This CDR3 has 11 residues. For the CDR3, the DNA is TGTGCCAGTATTACCGGGAGTGAAGCTTTCTTT. The encoded protein is CASITGSEAFF.

The chain combines TRBV6-5 with TRBJ2-7, with D possibly being TRBD2 (5 bases). Germline V gene data show CDR1 as MNHEY and CDR2 as SVGAGI. This CDR3 region has 15 residues. V was shortened by 6 bases and J by 0 bases, with 15 bases between the two germline ends. In nucleotides, the CDR3 is TGTGCCAGCAGCCCCGAGCGGTTTAGCTCCTACGAGCAGTACTTC. The encoded protein is CASSPERFSSYEQYF.

The chain uses TRBV5-1 and TRBJ2-2; D unclear. Germline V gene sequence: CDR1 SGHRS, CDR2 YFSETQ. Trimming stripped 1 base from V and 7 bases from J, with 5 bases between. The CDR3 loop spans 12 amino acids. The CDR3 DNA sequence: TGCGCCAGCAGCTTGCCCAGCGGGGAGCTGTTTTTT. Translation: CASSLPSGELFF.

The V gene is TRBV27, the J gene TRBJ1-3; no reliable D call. Germline V gives CDR1 MNHEY, CDR2 SMNVEV (reference sequence). The CDR3 consists of 13 residues. Trimming pared 4 bases from V and 0 bases from J, leaving 4 bases between. CDR3 in amino acids: CASSSYSGNTIYF. DNA for the CDR3: TGTGCCAGCAGTTCCTACTCTGGAAACACCATATATTTT.

This chain uses TRBV27 with TRBJ2-7; the match to TRBD1 covers 9 bases. Germline V gene data show CDR1 as MNHEY and CDR2 as SMNVEV (reference sequence). This CDR3 has 15 amino acids. With V trimmed by 7 bases and J by 1 base, 8 bases remained unmatched. The CDR3 DNA is TGTGCCAGCAAGTCCGGGACAGGGCTTTCCTACGAGCAGTACTTC. Its translation: CASKSGTGLSYEQYF.

The gene calls are TRBV30 and TRBJ2-5, with D possibly matching TRBD2 (5 bases). V lost 8 bases and J lost 2, with 15 bases in between. This CDR3 spans 13 amino acids. CDR1 is GTSNPN, CDR2 SVGIG, per germline (reference sequence). The CDR3 is CAQSQRLQETQYF. CDR3 nucleotide sequence: TGTGCCCAAAGCCAGCGGTTACAAGAGACCCAGTACTTC.

The chain links TRBV18 to TRBJ2-5; D uncertain. The J call may be wrong; the DNA end is better matched by TRBJ2-7. Germline V lookup: CDR1 KGHSH, CDR2 LQKENI. This CDR3 has 15 amino acids. The CDR3 DNA reads as TGTGCCAGCTCACCACCGGGCAGTATCTCCTACGAGCAGTACTTC. Protein sequence: CASSPPGSISYEQYF.

This clone was recorded a few times. J is TRBJ2-5 and V is TRBV11-2; TRBD1 aligns across 9 bases. Germline CDR1 reads SGHAT; CDR2 reads FQNNGV. V lost 4 bases, J lost 5 bases, and 14 bases stayed unmatched. The CDR3 totals 17 residues. This CDR3 reads CASSSRTGAGLGETQYF. CDR3 sequence (DNA): TGTGCCAGCAGCTCCAGGACAGGGGCCGGGTTGGGGGAGACCCAGTACTTC.

The chain employs TRBV4-2 and TRBJ2-2; 7 bases are a match to TRBD2. The CDR3 length is 17 residues. Trimming cost V 2 bases and J 3 bases; bases outside gene matches: 9. CDR1 LGHNA and CDR2 YNFKEQ come from the germline V gene. CDR3 in amino acids: CASSQREGTTHTGELFF. In DNA form, the CDR3 reads TGTGCCAGCAGCCAACGAGAGGGGACTACCCACACCGGGGAGCTGTTTTTT.

The table lists this clone with a few counts. The rearrangement uses TRBV11-3 and TRBJ2-6, with a weak D call TRBD1 (5 bases). The germline gives CDR1 SGHNT, CDR2 YENEEA. Trimming removed 5 bases at V and 1 base at J, with 15 bases between. This CDR3 has 17 residues. The CDR3 nucleotides read TGTGCCAGCAGCCAGACAGACCGGTGGTCTGGGGCCAACGTCCTGACTTTC. It encodes CASSQTDRWSGANVLTF.

J is TRBJ1-2 and V is TRBV9; perhaps TRBD1 as D (5 bases). Germline lookup yields CDR1 SGDLS and CDR2 YYNGEE. This CDR3 is 13 amino acids long. V gave up 4 bases and J gave up 4 bases, with 11 bases separating them. CDR3 coding DNA: TGTGCCAGCAGCCCCGGGGGGGGCTATGGCTACACCTTC. The encoded protein is CASSPGGGYGYTF.

J is TRBJ1-5 and V is TRBV6-6; D is uncertain. The CDR3 covers 13 residues. Deletions cut 6 bases from V and 2 bases from J, with 8 bases between. Germline CDR1 is MNHNY and CDR2 is SVGAGI (reference sequence). This CDR3 is CASRSEGNQPQHF. For the CDR3, the DNA is TGTGCCAGCAGATCAGAGGGCAATCAGCCCCAGCATTTT.

The chain is built from TRBV6-1 and TRBJ1-2; D gene ambiguous. V shed 6 bases and J shed 6 bases, with 20 bases lying between them. The germline V gene encodes CDR1 MNHNS and CDR2 SASEGT. This CDR3 region has 15 residues. The CDR3 DNA reads TGTGCCAGCAGGCACCCTTTGGGGAGTACGGATGGCTACACCTTC. Protein: CASRHPLGSTDGYTF.